Listed below are T cell receptor beta chains from one sample, sequenced in a study of blood T cell repertoires in COVID-19. The repertoire was sequenced with immunoSEQ multiplex PCR; TCRdb's copy has only in-frame clones and lacks some. This sample yields tens of thousands of clones, of which approximately 87% are seen a single time; 1.1% belongs to the top ten. Sequenced: peripheral blood. The source of these receptors is a human donor in a cohort sampled during active COVID-19. CDR3s include the opening cysteine and the closing phenylalanine or tryptophan. Fields, in order: D gene, CDR3 length, V gene, clone size, J gene, CDR3 protein, CDR3 DNA. A D gene is named only where the DNA matches it firmly. Clone size is not always given. Where it is, it says once, few, many or a class for expanded clones.

TRBD2	13	TRBV12-3/TRBV12-4	NA	TRBJ2-1	CASSSRGGSGQFF	TGTGCCAGCAGTTCCCGGGGGGGGAGCGGACAGTTCTTC
NA	16	TRBV4-1	NA	TRBJ1-1	CASSQDGYSMNTEAFF	TGCGCCAGCAGCCAAGATGGCTACAGTATGAACACTGAAGCTTTCTTT
NA	14	TRBV18	few	TRBJ2-7	CASSPQGGGYEQYF	TGTGCCAGCTCACCACAGGGAGGGGGCTACGAGCAGTACTTC
TRBD1	15	TRBV19	NA	TRBJ1-2	CASSLTGGKNYGYTF	TGTGCCAGTAGTTTGACAGGGGGGAAGAACTATGGCTACACCTTC
NA	12	TRBV28	NA	TRBJ2-2	CASSLNTGELFF	TGTGCCAGCAGCTTGAACACCGGGGAGCTGTTTTTT
TRBD1	14	TRBV11-2	NA	TRBJ1-2	CASSPGQGDYGYTF	TGTGCCAGCAGCCCCGGACAGGGTGACTATGGCTACACCTTC
NA	14	TRBV2	NA	TRBJ2-7	CASSEWDTFYEQYF	TGTGCCAGCAGTGAATGGGACACCTTCTACGAGCAGTACTTC
NA	15	TRBV5-4	once	TRBJ2-5	CASSLSTGRQETQYF	TGTGCCAGCAGCTTGTCCACAGGTCGACAAGAGACCCAGTACTTC
TRBD2	16	TRBV5-1	once	TRBJ2-1	CASSSLAGGVDNEQFF	TGCGCCAGCAGCTCCTTAGCGGGAGGGGTCGACAATGAGCAGTTCTTC
TRBD2	19	TRBV5-4	NA	TRBJ2-7	CASSPTGTSGRAGFYEQYF	TGTGCCAGCAGCCCTACCGGGACTAGCGGGAGGGCGGGGTTCTACGAGCAGTACTTC
TRBD2	18	TRBV18	NA	TRBJ2-2	CASSPPGLAGGPIGELFF	TGTGCCAGCTCACCTCCGGGACTAGCGGGAGGGCCGATCGGGGAGCTGTTTTTT
TRBD1	15	TRBV10-3	NA	TRBJ1-5	CAISSGTGNNQPQHF	TGTGCCATCAGCTCCGGGACAGGGAACAATCAGCCCCAGCATTTT
TRBD1	16	TRBV7-9	NA	TRBJ1-1	CASSLGGRGHQTEAFF	TGTGCCAGCAGCTTAGGGGGTAGGGGGCATCAAACTGAAGCTTTCTTT
NA	16	TRBV19	NA	TRBJ1-5	CASSGDNGQINQPQHF	TGTGCCAGTAGCGGAGACAATGGACAGATCAATCAGCCCCAGCATTTT
TRBD2	15	TRBV5-8	NA	TRBJ2-7	CASSTLAGSSYEQYF	TGTGCCAGCAGCACCCTAGCGGGAAGCTCCTACGAGCAGTACTTC
TRBD2	14	TRBV28	NA	TRBJ2-7	CASSRTSGLYEQYF	TGTGCCAGCAGTCGGACTAGCGGGCTCTACGAGCAGTACTTC
NA	14	TRBV6-5	NA	TRBJ2-4	CASSQGLTKNIQYF	TGTGCCAGCAGCCAGGGGCTAACCAAAAACATTCAGTACTTC
NA	11	TRBV6-5	NA	TRBJ2-1	CASTGPYEQFF	TGTGCCAGTACAGGGCCCTATGAGCAGTTCTTC
NA	14	TRBV28	NA	TRBJ1-5	CASTPRSGRKPQHF	TGTGCCAGCACCCCGAGGTCGGGAAGGAAGCCCCAGCATTTT
NA	16	TRBV5-8	NA	TRBJ1-1	CASSLAIRHRNTEAFF	TGTGCCAGCAGCTTGGCCATCAGACACAGAAACACTGAAGCTTTCTTT
TRBD2	17	TRBV3-1/TRBV3-2	NA	TRBJ2-5	CASSQRGLAGLEETQYF	TGTGCCAGCAGCCAACGGGGACTAGCGGGATTGGAAGAGACCCAGTACTTC
NA	14	TRBV7-9	NA	TRBJ1-6	CASSRAGAVIPLHF	TGTGCCAGCAGCAGGGCAGGGGCCGTCATCCCCCTCCACTTT
NA	16	TRBV27	NA	TRBJ1-2	CASSLTWDTFNYGYTF	TGTGCCAGCAGTTTAACGTGGGACACCTTTAACTATGGCTACACCTTC
TRBD2	16	TRBV6-1	NA	TRBJ2-7	CASSGTSGGKGYEQYF	TGTGCCAGCAGTGGGACTAGCGGAGGGAAGGGCTACGAGCAGTACTTC
NA	13	TRBV3-1/TRBV3-2	NA	TRBJ1-5	CASSRQLNQPQHF	TGTGCCAGCAGCCGACAGCTCAATCAGCCCCAGCATTTT
NA	15	TRBV19	NA	TRBJ2-7	CASSIGSGRSYEQYF	TGTGCCAGTAGTATAGGGTCAGGGAGGTCCTACGAGCAGTACTTC
NA	16	TRBV28	NA	TRBJ2-1	CASSSGGAGEGNEQFF	TGTGCCAGCAGTTCTGGGGGGGCAGGCGAGGGCAATGAGCAGTTCTTC
TRBD1	15	TRBV6-6	NA	TRBJ2-7	CASRGDRDRSYEQYF	TGTGCCAGCAGGGGGGACAGGGATCGCTCCTACGAGCAGTACTTC
NA	16	TRBV11-2	once	TRBJ1-2	CASSIPTALGVDGYTF	TGTGCCAGCAGCATCCCGACCGCTCTAGGGGTGGATGGCTACACCTTC
TRBD1	14	TRBV28	NA	TRBJ1-1	CASRDRVGVAEAFF	TGTGCCAGCAGAGACAGGGTCGGAGTGGCTGAAGCTTTCTTT
NA	15	TRBV5-1	NA	TRBJ1-2	CASSLAGTRGDGYTF	TGCGCCAGCAGCTTGGCCGGGACTCGCGGGGATGGCTACACCTTC
TRBD1	14	TRBV19	NA	TRBJ2-1	CASNHGQGAEEQFF	TGTGCCAGTAACCACGGACAGGGGGCGGAAGAGCAGTTCTTC
TRBD1	14	TRBV29-1	NA	TRBJ2-1	CSVQGAGLYNEQFF	TGCAGCGTTCAGGGGGCGGGCCTATACAATGAGCAGTTCTTC
TRBD2	15	TRBV6-5	NA	TRBJ2-3	CASSPLGGITDTQYF	TGTGCCAGCAGTCCCCTGGGGGGGATCACAGATACGCAGTATTTT
NA	12	TRBV13	NA	TRBJ1-2	CASSLRGEGYTF	TGTGCCAGCAGCTTAAGGGGCGAGGGCTACACCTTC
NA	13	TRBV27	NA	TRBJ2-1	CASQGRISGEQFF	TGTGCCAGTCAGGGCCGGATCAGCGGGGAGCAGTTCTTC
NA	12	TRBV7-8	NA	TRBJ2-7	CASSFMSYEQYF	TGTGCCAGCAGCTTTATGTCCTACGAGCAGTACTTC
TRBD2	14	TRBV28	NA	TRBJ2-7	CASLAGSSSYEQYF	TGTGCCTCCCTAGCGGGATCGAGCTCCTACGAGCAGTACTTC
NA	15	TRBV3-1/TRBV3-2	NA	TRBJ1-1	CASSRGHGLNTEAFF	TGTGCCAGCAGCCGAGGACACGGGTTGAACACTGAAGCTTTCTTT
NA	13	TRBV5-1	NA	TRBJ1-1	CASSFDQGTEAFF	TGCGCCAGCAGCTTCGACCAGGGAACTGAAGCTTTCTTT
TRBD2	15	TRBV27	NA	TRBJ2-5	CASHRTSGREETQYF	TGTGCCAGCCATCGGACTAGCGGGAGGGAAGAGACCCAGTACTTC
NA	15	TRBV6-5	NA	TRBJ1-3	CASSYDSSSGNTIYF	TGTGCCAGCAGTTACGACAGCAGCTCTGGAAACACCATATATTTT
TRBD2	15	TRBV7-2	NA	TRBJ2-1	CASSLGGRAGDEQFF	TGTGCCAGCAGCTTAGGAGGGAGGGCTGGGGATGAGCAGTTCTTC
TRBD2	15	TRBV14	NA	TRBJ2-5	CASSPPGGGRETQYF	TGTGCCAGCAGCCCGCCCGGGGGGGGGCGAGAGACCCAGTACTTC
TRBD1	16	TRBV18	once	TRBJ2-7	CASSPGGPGQGAEQYF	TGTGCCAGCTCACCGGGGGGGCCGGGACAGGGGGCCGAGCAGTACTTC
TRBD2	13	TRBV29-1	NA	TRBJ2-1	CSVETSGTLEQFF	TGCAGCGTTGAGACTAGCGGGACACTCGAGCAGTTCTTC